What follows are 24 T cell receptor beta chains derived from one specimen sequenced in a study of beta chain features in type 1 diabetes. The study reverse transcribed the entire isolated RNA, so it sequenced expressed TCRB transcripts. Assay: immunoSEQ multiplex PCR; the TCRdb copy retains only in-frame clones and omits some. Of about 230,000 clones in the sample, 9% to 10% were seen once. The sequenced sample consisted of naive CD4+ T cells from blood. Receptors originate from a woman between 18 and 30 years old in good health.

The chain recombines TRBV5-1 with TRBJ2-7; D not resolved. CDR1 and CDR2 from the germline V gene are SGHRS and YFSETQ. V lost 4 bases and J 0 bases, leaving 11 bases between the germline ends. The CDR3 has 14 amino acids. Here the CDR3 reads CASSHGVSSYEQYF. The CDR3 DNA reads as TGCGCCAGCAGCCATGGAGTGAGCTCCTACGAGCAGTACTTC. Using reference TRBV5-1 and TRBJ2-7 for the parts outside the CDR3, the full variable domain is KAGVTQTPRYLIKTRGQQVTLSCSPISGHRSVSWYQQTPGQGLQFLFEYFSETQRNKGNFPGRFSGRQFSNSRSEMNVSTLELGDSALYLCASSHGVSSYEQYFGPGTRLTVT.

This clone came up a few times. The rearrangement uses TRBV15 and TRBJ2-7; the match to TRBD1 covers 7 bases. Looked up from germline, CDR1 is LNHNV and CDR2 is YYDKDF (reference sequence). The junction had 4 bases not matched to a gene; V was cut back by 5 bases and J by 3 bases. This CDR3 is 13 amino acids long. CDR3 in amino acids: CATSRDRDYEQYF. The DNA of the CDR3 is TGTGCCACCAGCCGGGACAGAGACTACGAGCAGTACTTC.

This clone was detected a few times. The chain joins TRBV30 to TRBJ2-4; 9 bases match TRBD1. The CDR3 covers 16 residues. Germline-derived CDR1 and CDR2 are GTSNPN and SVGIG (reference sequence). V gave up 5 bases and J gave up 7 bases; unmatched junction bases: 15. The CDR3 spells CAWDRGRRDRANIQYF. The CDR3 nucleotides are TGTGCCTGGGACCGGGGTAGGAGGGACAGGGCGAACATTCAGTACTTC. The whole variable domain, remainder taken from reference TRBV30 and TRBJ2-4, is SQTIHQWPATLVQPVGSPLSLECTVEGTSNPNLYWYRQAAGRGLQLLFYSVGIGQISSEVPQNLSASRPQDRQFILSSKKLLLSDSGFYLCAWDRGRRDRANIQYFGAGTRLSVL.

This clone was seen only a few times. This chain joins TRBV7-2 and TRBJ2-5; 8 bases align to TRBD2. In germline, CDR1 is SGHTA, CDR2 FQGNSA. The CDR3 length is 13 residues. V shed 7 bases, J shed 5 bases, and the junction held 6 bases outside the gene matches. The CDR3 sequence is CASNRGGGETQYF. The CDR3 nucleotides read TGTGCCAGCAACCGGGGGGGCGGGGAGACCCAGTACTTC.

The chain couples TRBV6-5 to TRBJ2-1; weak D call: TRBD2 (7 bases). From germline, CDR1 is MNHEY and CDR2 SVGAGI. The CDR3 runs to 14 residues. The V gene lost 7 bases and the J gene lost 2 bases, with 12 bases spanning the gap. CDR3 DNA: TGTGCCAGCAACGCGGGGGCCCCCTACAATGAGCAGTTCTTC. Residues: CASNAGAPYNEQFF.

The chain uses TRBV18 and TRBJ2-7; 8 bases align to TRBD2. This CDR3 region has 17 residues. Germline V gene sequence: CDR1 KGHSH, CDR2 LQKENI. V was pared by 3 bases and J by 4 bases, with 14 bases of the junction left unmatched. The CDR3 DNA follows: TGTGCCAGCTCACCCTTTTTAGCCGGACTAGCAGCGTACGAGCAGTACTTC. It specifies CASSPFLAGLAAYEQYF.

This clone was counted between two and nine times. The rearrangement uses TRBV19 and TRBJ2-5; 8 bases line up with TRBD1. Germline loops: CDR1 LNHDA, CDR2 SQIVND (reference sequence). The junction had 3 bases not matched to a gene; V was cut back by 1 base and J by 2 bases. The CDR3 spans 15 residues. The CDR3 sequence is CASSIGTGRQETQYF. DNA for the CDR3: TGTGCCAGTAGTATAGGGACAGGGAGACAAGAGACCCAGTACTTC.

This clone has more than one count but fewer than ten. The gene calls are TRBV5-6 and TRBJ2-7; TRBD1 aligns across 7 bases. Losses at the gene ends were 4 bases for V and 3 bases for J; bases not matched to a gene: 4. Germline lookup yields CDR1 SGHDT and CDR2 YYEEEE. The CDR3 contains 13 residues. CDR3 sequence (DNA): TGTGCCAGCAGCCCCGGGACAGTCTACGAGCAGTACTTC. It specifies CASSPGTVYEQYF.

In its sample, this clone was seen a few times. CDR3 in DNA: TGTGCCACCAGCAGATTAAACCTCCGGGACAGGGCTTACGAGCAGTACTTC. It codes for CATSRLNLRDRAYEQYF. The V gene is TRBV15, the J gene TRBJ2-5; 9 bases agree with TRBD1. Judging by the DNA end, TRBJ2-7 fits better; the J call may be wrong. The CDR3 contains 17 residues. Germline values: CDR1 LNHNV, CDR2 YYDKDF (reference sequence).

The rearrangement joins TRBV19 to TRBJ2-1; TRBD2 matches 12 bases. The CDR3 is 18 residues long. The V and J ends lost 3 bases and 1 base, in that order; junction bases with no gene match: 7. Germline V gene data show CDR1 as LNHDA and CDR2 as SQIVND (reference sequence). The CDR3 sequence: CASSILTSGGVSYNEQFF. The CDR3 DNA follows: TGTGCCAGTAGTATTTTGACTAGCGGGGGCGTATCCTACAATGAGCAGTTCTTC.

V is TRBV5-6 and J is TRBJ2-1; a possible D gene is TRBD2 (6 bases). This CDR3 is built from 13 residues. Germline V gives CDR1 SGHDT, CDR2 YYEEEE. V was shortened by 4 bases and J by 6 bases, with 11 bases between the two germline ends. CDR3 in amino acids: CASSPLRGNEQFF. The CDR3 coding sequence is TGTGCCAGCAGCCCTTTGCGGGGCAATGAGCAGTTCTTC.

The rearrangement links TRBV7-6 to TRBJ2-7; 9 bases align to TRBD2. Germline V lookup: CDR1 SGHVS, CDR2 FNYEAQ. The CDR3 has 16 amino acids. J lost 5 bases, V lost 5 bases, and 13 bases had no gene match. The CDR3 sequence is CASSISGRYEVDEQYF. CDR3 DNA: TGTGCCAGCAGCATTAGCGGGAGATATGAGGTGGACGAGCAGTACTTC.

The chain employs TRBV15 and TRBJ2-3; weak D call: TRBD2 (7 bases). Germline-derived CDR1 and CDR2 are LNHNV and YYDKDF (reference sequence). The CDR3 has 17 residues. With 3 bases removed from V and 8 bases from J, the gap between germline ends came to 24 bases. The CDR3 DNA reads TGTGCCACCAGCAGTGGGGGGGCCAGGAGCGGAGGGGGTACGCAGTATTTT. Translating gives CATSSGGARSGGGTQYF.

The gene calls are TRBV19 and TRBJ2-1; 9 positions agree with TRBD2. The V and J ends lost 4 bases and 3 bases, in that order; junction bases with no gene match: 7. The CDR3 is 16 amino acids. CDR1 LNHDA and CDR2 SQIVND come from the germline V gene (reference sequence). The CDR3 DNA is TGTGCCAGTAGTAAAGAAAGCGGGAGGCTCTACAATGAGCAGTTCTTC. Protein: CASSKESGRLYNEQFF.

The V call is TRBV5-1, the J call TRBJ2-1; maybe TRBD1 (5 bases). The CDR3 runs to 15 residues. Germline CDR1 reads SGHRS; CDR2 reads YFSETQ. V was clipped by 0 bases and J by 2 bases, with 9 bases between them. The CDR3 loop is CASSLDGRAYNEQFF. CDR3 nucleotides: TGCGCCAGCAGCTTGGACGGCAGGGCCTACAATGAGCAGTTCTTC.

In its sample, this clone was seen many times. The chain has TRBV10-3 and TRBJ2-1; TRBD2 agrees at 10 bases. The germline gives CDR1 ENHRY, CDR2 SYGVKD. V lost 0 bases to trimming and J lost 6 bases; unmatched junction nucleotides: 8. There are 17 residues in the CDR3. In DNA, the CDR3 is TGTGCCATCAGTGAGTCGGGCCTAGCGGGAGTGGTCAATGAGCAGTTCTTC. Protein product: CAISESGLAGVVNEQFF.

J is TRBJ2-7 and V is TRBV30; D remains ambiguous. The V end lost 2 bases, the J end lost 0 bases, and 5 bases lay between the germline ends. The CDR3 covers 12 residues. Germline V CDR1 and CDR2: GTSNPN, SVGIG (reference sequence). The CDR3 loop reads CAWSTSSYEQYF. CDR3 coding DNA: TGTGCCTGGAGTACTTCCTCCTACGAGCAGTACTTC.

There are a few counts of this clone. The chain carries TRBV2 and TRBJ1-1, with D perhaps TRBD1 (5 bases). The CDR3 is 14 amino acids. Trimming pared 2 bases from V and 0 bases from J, leaving 7 bases between. Germline CDR1 reads SNHLY; CDR2 reads FYNNEI. The CDR3 loop is CASSEQGMNTEAFF. As DNA, the CDR3 is TGTGCCAGCAGTGAACAGGGTATGAACACTGAAGCTTTCTTT. The complete variable domain, with remaining parts taken from reference TRBV2 and TRBJ1-1, reads EPEVTQTPSHQVTQMGQEVILRCVPISNHLYFYWYRQILGQKVEFLVSFYNNEISEKSEIFDDQFSVERPDGSNFTLKIRSTKLEDSAMYFCASSEQGMNTEAFFGQGTRLTVV.

Only a few counts were recorded for this clone. The V call is TRBV28, the J call TRBJ2-7, with D perhaps matching TRBD1 (6 bases). Germline assignment: CDR1 MDHEN and CDR2 SYDVKM. Trimming shortened V by 2 bases and J by 6 bases, and 17 bases separated the two germline ends. There are 15 residues in the CDR3. The CDR3 protein is CASSLLPTGLLEQYF. DNA of the CDR3: TGTGCCAGCAGTTTACTGCCCACAGGGTTGCTCGAGCAGTACTTC.

This clone was seen only a few times. The chain recombines TRBV6-1 with TRBJ2-7; the D is unclear. Between the trimmed V and J ends, which lost 2 bases and 2 bases, there was a span of 10 bases. The CDR3 totals 14 residues. CDR1 and CDR2 from the germline V gene are MNHNS and SASEGT. The CDR3 region is CASSEHWRTYEQYF. CDR3 in DNA: TGTGCCAGCAGTGAACATTGGCGGACCTACGAGCAGTACTTC.

This clone was detected only a few times. This chain uses TRBV30 with TRBJ2-3; 11 nucleotides match TRBD1. CDR1 and CDR2 (germline): GTSNPN, SVGIG (reference sequence). The trim removed 3 bases at V and 3 bases at J, leaving 8 bases unmatched. The CDR3 contains 16 residues. CDR3 nucleotide sequence: TGTGCCTGGAGACCCAGAGGACAGGGGGCGACAGATACGCAGTATTTT. Encoded protein: CAWRPRGQGATDTQYF. Full variable domain (remainder filled in from reference TRBV30 and TRBJ2-3): SQTIHQWPATLVQPVGSPLSLECTVEGTSNPNLYWYRQAAGRGLQLLFYSVGIGQISSEVPQNLSASRPQDRQFILSSKKLLLSDSGFYLCAWRPRGQGATDTQYFGPGTRLTVL.

The DNA of the CDR3 is TGTGCCAGCAGACAACAGGGAAGAGGGGTCTATGGCTACACCTTC. It specifies CASRQQGRGVYGYTF. This rearrangement joins TRBV2 to TRBJ1-2, with D possibly being TRBD1 (6 bases). The CDR3 consists of 15 residues. V was shortened by 6 bases and J by 4 bases, with 18 bases between the two germline ends. Germline CDR1 reads SNHLY; CDR2 reads FYNNEI.

The V gene is TRBV2, the J gene TRBJ2-1; 8 positions agree with TRBD1. Germline V gene data show CDR1 as SNHLY and CDR2 as FYNNEI. This CDR3 region has 14 residues. J lost 7 bases, V lost 3 bases, and 5 bases had no gene match. The CDR3: CASSDRGLVNEQFF. For the CDR3, the DNA is TGTGCCAGCAGTGACAGGGGGCTAGTGAATGAGCAGTTCTTC.

This clone showed up just a few times. The V call is TRBV6-5, the J call TRBJ2-1; TRBD2 agrees at 12 bases. This CDR3 has 13 amino acids. J lost 7 bases, V lost 11 bases, and 6 bases had no gene match. In germline, CDR1 is MNHEY, CDR2 SVGAGI. CDR3: CAVRLAGDNEQFF. Written as DNA, the CDR3 is TGTGCCGTAAGACTAGCGGGGGATAATGAGCAGTTCTTC.